These 27 T cell receptor beta chains were sequenced from one sample in a study of T-cell memory formation after mild COVID-19. One entry per CDR3 protein, called by TCRdb with MiXCR from the 5' RACE reads. This sample has about 390,000 distinct CDR3 sequences, with over 20% found just once. The sequenced sample was PBMCs or a T cell subset sorted from them (not recorded which). These TCRs come from an adult woman who had mild COVID-19 (a few samples of this study predate the infection). Cell type and time point are not known.

The V gene is TRBV20-1, the J gene TRBJ1-2; D is perhaps TRBD1 (5 bases). CDR1 DFQATT and CDR2 SNEGSKA come from the germline V gene (reference sequence). The CDR3 runs 14 residues. With 3 bases removed from V and 5 bases from J, the gap between germline ends came to 16 bases. DNA for the CDR3: TGCAGTGCTAGTTGGGACGCCGGGACTTATGGCTACACCTTC. It is translated as CSASWDAGTYGYTF.

This chain joins TRBV7-8 and TRBJ1-6; D not resolved. There are 14 residues in the CDR3. The V end was cut by 1 base, the J end by 9 bases, with 10 bases between. Germline V gene data show CDR1 as SGHVS and CDR2 as FQNEAQ. The CDR3 DNA reads TGTGCCAGCAGCTTAGTGAGGGATCGTTCACCCCTCCACTTT. Translated: CASSLVRDRSPLHF.

The CDR3 spells CSAGSPIPITDTQYF. The CDR3 nucleotides are TGCAGCGCTGGGTCCCCGATCCCGATCACAGATACGCAGTATTTT. The chain uses TRBV29-1 and TRBJ2-3; D gene ambiguous. The length of the CDR3 is 15 residues. Germline CDR1 SQVTM, CDR2 ANQGSEA. The V and J ends lost 7 bases and 2 bases respectively, with 19 bases between them.

This clonotype was counted ten times or more. The chain recombines TRBV6-1 with TRBJ2-5; D may be TRBD1 or TRBD2 (5 bases each). CDR1 is MNHNS and CDR2 is SASEGT in the germline V gene. V was pared by 2 bases and J by 2 bases, with 9 bases between. CDR3 length: 14 residues. CDR3 region: CASSEYGGQETQYF. The CDR3, as DNA: TGTGCCAGCAGTGAATATGGGGGACAAGAGACCCAGTACTTC.

This clonotype was seen repeatedly, ten times or more. This chain joins TRBV12-3 or TRBV12-4 and TRBJ2-1, with D possibly called TRBD1 or TRBD2 (6 bases each). The V end lost 4 bases, the J end lost 9 bases, and 13 bases lay between the germline ends. The CDR3 covers 13 residues. The CDR3 nucleotides read TGTGCCAGCAGTTCACAGGGAGGAAGTGAGCAGTTCTTC. This translates into CASSSQGGSEQFF.

The V call is TRBV5-1, the J call TRBJ2-3; D is undetermined. V dropped 1 base and J dropped 2 bases, with 14 bases sitting between them. CDR1 and CDR2 from the germline V gene are SGHRS and YFSETQ. CDR3 size: 16 residues. The CDR3 loop is CASSLSSKISTDTQYF. CDR3 nucleotides: TGCGCCAGCAGCTTGTCGTCAAAAATATCCACAGATACGCAGTATTTT.

The sample holds a few counts of this clonotype. The chain couples TRBV29-1 to TRBJ1-1, with 9 bases that match TRBD1. V lost 6 bases to trimming and J lost 7 bases; unmatched junction nucleotides: 9. The germline gives CDR1 SQVTM, CDR2 ANQGSEA. CDR3 length: 13 residues. DNA of the CDR3: TGCAGCGTCGCAACAGGGACAGGGCGTGAAGCTTTCTTT. This translates into CSVATGTGREAFF.

Only a few counts were recorded for this clonotype. The J gene is TRBJ2-3, the V gene TRBV7-3; D not resolved. Germline CDR1 SGHTA, CDR2 FQGTGA. This CDR3 is built from 12 residues. V was shortened by 1 base and J by 4 bases, with 3 bases between the two germline ends. The CDR3 sequence: CASSLNADTQYF. CDR3 sequence (DNA): TGTGCCAGCAGCTTAAATGCAGATACGCAGTATTTT. Supplemented by reference TRBV7-3 and TRBJ2-3, the full variable domain reads GAGVSQTPSNKVTEKGKYVELRCDPISGHTALYWYRQSLGQGPEFLIYFQGTGAADDSGLPNDRFFAVRPEGSVSTLKIQRTERGDSAVYLCASSLNADTQYFGPGTRLTVL.

This clonotype was seen a handful of times. The V and J genes are TRBV5-1 and TRBJ2-2; D might be TRBD2 (5 bases). Trimming stripped 7 bases from V and 6 bases from J, with 16 bases between. The length of the CDR3 is 14 residues. Looked up from germline, CDR1 is SGHRS and CDR2 is YFSETQ. CDR3 loop: CASYWASPPGELFF. The CDR3 DNA is TGCGCCAGCTATTGGGCTAGCCCTCCCGGGGAGCTGTTTTTT.

This chain connects TRBV6-5 to TRBJ2-3, with 9 bases matching TRBD1. The V segment lost 5 bases and the J segment 4 bases; nucleotides outside the gene matches: 19. CDR1 is MNHEY, CDR2 SVGAGI, per germline. The CDR3 loop spans 19 amino acids. CDR3 loop: CASSGSPVSGQGTSDTQYF. DNA of the CDR3: TGTGCCAGCAGTGGATCCCCGGTTTCGGGACAGGGAACTTCAGATACGCAGTATTTT.

This clonotype showed up just a few times. J is TRBJ1-5 and V is TRBV7-8; 10 bases match TRBD1. The V gene's germline CDR1 is SGHVS and CDR2 FQNEAQ. The CDR3 has 18 amino acids. Trimming at V came to 1 base and at J to 1 base, leaving 7 bases not matched to a gene. Here the CDR3 reads CASSLVGQGTASNQPQHF. The DNA for the CDR3 is TGTGCCAGCAGCTTAGTGGGACAGGGGACAGCAAGCAATCAGCCCCAGCATTTT.

The chain carries TRBV5-1 and TRBJ1-2; a possible D gene is TRBD1 (5 bases). The CDR3 length is 15 residues. CDR1 and CDR2 from the germline V gene are SGHRS and YFSETQ. Trimming shortened V by 0 bases and J by 7 bases, and 16 bases separated the two germline ends. The CDR3: CASSLETGLHTGYTF. The CDR3 bases are TGCGCCAGCAGCTTGGAGACGGGGCTTCACACTGGCTACACCTTC.

The chain couples TRBV18 to TRBJ2-5; the D gene is possibly TRBD1 (6 bases). Trimming removed 3 bases at V and 5 bases at J, with 13 bases between. CDR1 and CDR2 from the germline V gene are KGHSH and LQKENI. The length of the CDR3 is 14 residues. CDR3 nucleotide sequence: TGTGCCAGCTCACCTCCGGGACAACGGGAGACCCAGTACTTC. Translated, it gives CASSPPGQRETQYF.

The rearrangement links TRBV3-1 to TRBJ2-7; D unresolved. Germline-derived CDR1 and CDR2 are LGHDT and YNNKEL (reference sequence). This CDR3 has 13 amino acids. The V end lost 4 bases, the J end lost 2 bases, and 9 bases lay between the germline ends. CDR3 nucleotides: TGTGCCAGCAGCCGCTCATGGACCTACGAGCAGTACTTC. Translation: CASSRSWTYEQYF.

This sequence joins TRBV18 and TRBJ2-5; D is ambiguous. Germline V CDR1 and CDR2: KGHSH, LQKENI. The CDR3 extends over 15 amino acids. The V gene lost 1 base and the J gene lost 5 bases, with 14 bases spanning the gap. The chain's CDR3 is CASSPQTLAAETQYF. In nucleotides, the CDR3 is TGTGCCAGCTCACCACAAACGCTCGCGGCGGAGACCCAGTACTTC.

This clonotype appeared many times. This chain joins TRBV5-1 and TRBJ2-3; 7 bases are shared with TRBD2. Germline trimming cut 4 bases from V and 5 bases from J; bases unmatched to any gene: 7. The germline V gene has CDR1 SGHRS and CDR2 YFSETQ. The CDR3 runs 14 residues. The CDR3 reads CASSIRTSLDTQYF. The CDR3, as DNA: TGCGCCAGCAGCATCCGGACTAGTCTAGATACGCAGTATTTT.

The chain employs TRBV18 and TRBJ2-5, with D perhaps matching TRBD1 (5 bases). V lost 5 bases, J lost 4 bases, and 14 bases lay in between. Looked up from germline, CDR1 is KGHSH and CDR2 is LQKENI. The CDR3 is 14 amino acids. The CDR3 loop is CASSYSGLRETQYF. CDR3 sequence (DNA): TGTGCCAGCTCATATTCAGGGCTTCGAGAGACCCAGTACTTC.

The chain uses TRBV12-3 or TRBV12-4 and TRBJ1-6, with 8 bases identical to TRBD1. V dropped 4 bases and J dropped 14; count of bases not matched to a gene: 10. CDR3 length: 14 residues. The CDR3 DNA sequence: TGTGCCAGCAGTTCCGGACAGGGCTCTTTGGCCCTCCACTTT. This gives the protein CASSSGQGSLALHF.

This clonotype was detected only a few times. The chain recombines TRBV2 with TRBJ2-1; 12 bases fit TRBD2. Looked up from germline, CDR1 is SNHLY and CDR2 is FYNNEI. The CDR3 loop spans 16 amino acids. V lost 4 bases, J lost 8 bases, and 9 bases stayed unmatched. The DNA of the CDR3 is TGTGCCAGCAGTGGCCCGACTAGCGGGAGCTTCGATGAGCAGTTCTTC. It encodes CASSGPTSGSFDEQFF.

This clonotype was seen just once. The chain has TRBV7-2 and TRBJ2-1, with 8 nucleotides matching TRBD2. This CDR3 has 16 amino acids. Germline V gives CDR1 SGHTA, CDR2 FQGNSA. With 1 base clipped from V and 5 bases from J, the junction kept 7 bases outside the gene matches. CDR3 nucleotides: TGTGCCAGCAGCTTAGAGGGGACTAGATTCCACAATGAGCAGTTCTTC. Encoded protein: CASSLEGTRFHNEQFF.

The gene calls are TRBV30 and TRBJ1-6; D remains unclear. Germline V gene data show CDR1 as GTSNPN and CDR2 as SVGIG (reference sequence). The CDR3 length is 15 residues. Trimming cost V 5 bases and J 0 bases, with 11 bases left between them. CDR3 region: CAWRTLGSYNSPLHF. CDR3 bases: TGTGCCTGGCGGACGCTCGGCTCCTATAATTCACCCCTCCACTTT.

The chain recombines TRBV7-3 with TRBJ2-1, with 12 bases aligning to TRBD2. Trimming at V came to 6 bases and at J to 5 bases, leaving 5 bases not matched to a gene. The germline gives CDR1 SGHTA, CDR2 FQGTGA. This CDR3 spans 15 amino acids. The CDR3 coding sequence is TGTGCCAGCAGTTTTAGACTAGCGGGGGACAATGAGCAGTTCTTC. Its protein is CASSFRLAGDNEQFF.

The chain recombines TRBV9 with TRBJ1-6, with D perhaps matching TRBD1 (6 bases). Germline loops: CDR1 SGDLS, CDR2 YYNGEE. The CDR3 spans 13 residues. V gave up 5 bases and J gave up 5 bases, with 8 bases separating them. CDR3 loop: CASSSGDNSPLHF. In nucleotides, the CDR3 is TGTGCCAGCAGTTCAGGGGATAATTCACCCCTCCACTTT. The variable domain in full, with the rest retrieved from reference TRBV9 and TRBJ1-6, is DSGVTQTPKHLITATGQRVTLRCSPRSGDLSVYWYQQSLDQGLQFLIQYYNGEERAKGNILERFSAQQFPDLHSELNLSSLELGDSALYFCASSSGDNSPLHFGNGTRLTVT.

The chain uses TRBV5-5 and TRBJ1-5, with D unclear. There are 15 residues in the CDR3. CDR1 SGHKS and CDR2 YYEKEE come from the germline V gene (reference sequence). The V end was cut by 4 bases, the J end by 5 bases, with 16 bases between. Here the CDR3 DNA reads TGTGCCAGCAGCCATAGGCCGGTTTCAGATCAGCCCCAGCATTTT. Translating gives CASSHRPVSDQPQHF.

This clonotype was seen only a few times. The chain combines TRBV11-2 with TRBJ2-1; D is ambiguous. There are 14 residues in the CDR3. The V and J ends lost 3 bases and 0 bases respectively, with 6 bases between them. Germline V gene data show CDR1 as SGHAT and CDR2 as FQNNGV. The CDR3 bases are TGTGCCAGCAGCTTGAGCACCTCCTACAATGAGCAGTTCTTC. It yields the protein CASSLSTSYNEQFF.

In this sample, this clonotype turned up a few times. The CDR3 region is CASRNGGQTQETQYF. Written as DNA, the CDR3 is TGCGCCAGCAGGAATGGGGGCCAAACCCAAGAGACCCAGTACTTC. V and J are TRBV5-1 and TRBJ2-5; D is perhaps TRBD1 (6 bases). V was cut by 5 bases and J by 1 base, with 15 bases left in between. CDR3 length equals 15 residues. Germline lookup yields CDR1 SGHRS and CDR2 YFSETQ.

Only a few counts were recorded for this clonotype. This chain connects TRBV12-3 or TRBV12-4 to TRBJ2-7; TRBD1 matches at 9 bases. The V segment lost 6 bases and the J segment 2 bases; nucleotides outside the gene matches: 5. The CDR3 totals 14 residues. The CDR3: CASSGQGFTYEQYF. For the CDR3, the DNA is TGTGCCAGCAGCGGACAGGGGTTTACCTACGAGCAGTACTTC.